This TCR beta chain is from a study of cytomegalovirus exposure and HLA in healthy donors. The overall study: The 120 validation repertoires used the same platform as the roughly 700 first-cohort repertoires (as reported by a later analysis). Findings and limits, study-wide: Subsequent analysis revealed that first-cohort TCR clusters tended to co-occur in the roughly 120 validation repertoires. Altogether, 164 TCR beta chains were recorded as cytomegalovirus-associated. With high specificity and sensitivity, the classifier reportedly diagnosed cytomegalovirus status.

Details on this clone: Antigen unknown.

The germline gives CDR1 SGHNT, CDR2 YYREEE (reference sequence). Trimming stripped 0 bases from V and 8 bases from J, with 17 bases between. This CDR3 spans 15 amino acids. Clones were read by immunoSEQ multiplex PCR, and TCRdb kept only the in-frame ones, dropping some. The table shows under 75,000 clones, with roughly 94% occurring only once. The chain is built from TRBV5-4 and TRBJ1-2; D is undetermined. This receptor was taken from a young woman in good health and CMV-seropositive. The sample was PBMCs. Written as DNA, the CDR3 is TGTGCCAGCAGCTTGGGGCTCAGACTATCCTCCGGCTACACCTTC. As protein: CASSLGLRLSSGYTF.